Shown below are 20 T cell receptor beta chains from a single sample sequenced in a study of T cell changes during pregnancy in multiple sclerosis. Measured with immunoSEQ multiplex PCR; TCRdb has only the in-frame clones, and not every one. The sample yields tens of thousands of clones, roughly 89% seen once. The input for sequencing was peripheral blood, taken in the second trimester of pregnancy. These receptors were taken from a female donor with multiple sclerosis, enrolled in a pregnancy study.

This clone occurred a few times. The rearrangement links TRBV2 to TRBJ2-7, with TRBD2 identical over 9 bases. The junction had 5 bases not matched to a gene; V was cut back by 5 bases and J by 3 bases. Germline V gives CDR1 SNHLY, CDR2 FYNNEI. The CDR3 consists of 14 residues. This CDR3 is CASSSGTSIYEQYF. In DNA form, the CDR3 reads TGTGCCAGCAGTTCCGGGACTAGCATCTACGAGCAGTACTTC.

The chain couples TRBV18 to TRBJ2-6; D unclear. Germline V gene data show CDR1 as KGHSH and CDR2 as LQKENI. The CDR3 runs 20 residues. V gave up 3 bases and J gave up 0 bases, with 21 bases separating them. Here the CDR3 reads CASSPWLRVQSASGANVLTF. In nucleotides, the CDR3 is TGTGCCAGCTCACCCTGGCTCCGGGTCCAATCCGCCTCTGGGGCCAACGTCCTGACTTTC.

This rearrangement joins TRBV2 to TRBJ2-3; D unresolved. The germline V and J ends were trimmed by 4 bases and 1 base, with 6 bases remaining between them. Looked up from germline, CDR1 is SNHLY and CDR2 is FYNNEI. The CDR3 runs 13 residues. The CDR3: CASSGQGTDTQYF. The CDR3 DNA follows: TGTGCCAGCAGTGGTCAGGGCACAGATACGCAGTATTTT.

V gene TRBV5-1 combines with J gene TRBJ1-1; a possible D gene is TRBD1 (5 bases). This CDR3 is built from 15 residues. V lost 5 bases and J lost 5, with 19 bases in between. Germline-derived CDR1 and CDR2 are SGHRS and YFSETQ. The CDR3 DNA reads as TGCGCCAGCAGGCGGGATGGGGTTGAGGGGACTGAAGCTTTCTTT. Amino acid sequence: CASRRDGVEGTEAFF.

This clone was seen more than once but under ten times. This chain connects TRBV28 to TRBJ2-1; 9 nucleotides agree with TRBD2. CDR1 MDHEN and CDR2 SYDVKM come from the germline V gene. This CDR3 contains 18 residues. V lost 5 bases and J lost 4; bases outside the gene matches: 15. Written as DNA, the CDR3 is TGTGCCAGCAGTATCAATATCCAGACTAGCGGATTTTACAATGAGCAGTTCTTC. Protein: CASSINIQTSGFYNEQFF.

This chain links TRBV28 with TRBJ1-3; 7 bases are a match to TRBD1. The CDR3 length is 14 residues. V dropped 7 bases and J dropped 0; count of bases not matched to a gene: 3. In germline, CDR1 is MDHEN, CDR2 SYDVKM. The CDR3 sequence: CASMDRSSGNTIYF. In nucleotides, the CDR3 is TGTGCCAGCATGGACAGGAGCTCTGGAAACACCATATATTTT.

V is TRBV19 and J is TRBJ1-2; TRBD1 agrees at 8 bases. Germline loops: CDR1 LNHDA, CDR2 SQIVND (reference sequence). V lost 5 bases, J lost 12 bases, and 17 bases stayed unmatched. This CDR3 region has 15 residues. CDR3 sequence: CASSGAQQGEDFHTF. The CDR3 DNA sequence: TGTGCCAGTAGTGGGGCCCAACAGGGGGAAGATTTTCACACCTTC.

The J gene is TRBJ2-2, the V gene TRBV19; tentative D call: TRBD1 (6 bases). This CDR3 comprises 14 residues. Trimming removed 6 bases at V and 3 bases at J, with 11 bases between. Germline-derived CDR1 and CDR2 are LNHDA and SQIVND (reference sequence). This CDR3 reads CASRRGHDTGELFF. CDR3 sequence (DNA): TGTGCCAGTAGAAGGGGACACGACACCGGGGAGCTGTTTTTT.

The chain has TRBV7-8 and TRBJ1-6; no definite D call. The CDR3 sequence is 15 residues long. Trimming cost V 0 bases and J 3 bases, with 6 bases left between them. Germline values: CDR1 SGHVS, CDR2 FQNEAQ. The CDR3 is CASSLAGLYNSPLHF. The CDR3 DNA reads as TGTGCCAGCAGCTTAGCGGGCCTCTATAATTCACCCCTCCACTTT.

The chain has TRBV27 and TRBJ1-1, with a weak D call TRBD1 (6 bases). V lost 1 base, J lost 1 base, and 13 bases lay in between. The CDR3 totals 16 residues. Germline loops: CDR1 MNHEY, CDR2 SMNVEV (reference sequence). CDR3 nucleotide sequence: TGTGCCAGCAGTTTATTGCCGGGACACAAGAACACTGAAGCTTTCTTT. Residues: CASSLLPGHKNTEAFF.

The chain joins TRBV4-3 to TRBJ2-5; the D gene is possibly TRBD2 (6 bases). V was trimmed by 0 bases and J by 1 base, leaving 12 bases between them. The CDR3 length is 16 residues. In germline, CDR1 is LGHNA, CDR2 YSLEER. The DNA of the CDR3 is TGCGCCAGCAGCCAAGATCCCCAGGGAGGCCAAGAGACCCAGTACTTC. It translates to CASSQDPQGGQETQYF.

The chain links TRBV5-8 to TRBJ2-2, with D perhaps TRBD1 (6 bases). The V gene lost 6 bases and the J gene lost 0 bases, with 12 bases spanning the gap. Germline V CDR1 and CDR2: SGHTS, YDEGEE. CDR3 length: 15 amino acids. The CDR3 sequence is CASNSGTTNTGELFF. Here the CDR3 DNA reads TGTGCCAGCAACTCTGGGACAACGAACACCGGGGAGCTGTTTTTT. Full variable domain (missing parts from reference TRBV5-8 and TRBJ2-2): EAGVTQSPTHLIKTRGQQATLRCSPISGHTSVYWYQQALGLGLQFLLWYDEGEERNRGNFPPRFSGRQFPNYSSELNVNALELEDSALYLCASNSGTTNTGELFFGEGSRLTVL.

The chain has TRBV11-1 and TRBJ2-2, with no clear D. Trimming left V 5 bases short and J 0 bases short, with 10 bases between. CDR3 length: 15 amino acids. Germline V gene sequence: CDR1 SGHAT, CDR2 FQDESV (reference sequence). The CDR3 sequence: CASSARLTNTGELFF. The CDR3 DNA reads as TGTGCCAGCAGCGCCCGACTGACGAACACCGGGGAGCTGTTTTTT.

This clone was seen only once. This rearrangement joins TRBV5-1 to TRBJ2-1; D perhaps matches TRBD2 (5 bases). Germline V gene sequence: CDR1 SGHRS, CDR2 YFSETQ. V was shortened by 1 base and J by 0 bases, with 5 bases between the two germline ends. CDR3 length: 14 amino acids. CDR3 nucleotides: TGCGCCAGCAGCTTGACTAGCTCCTACAATGAGCAGTTCTTC. This sequence encodes CASSLTSSYNEQFF.

This clone was detected only once. The chain has TRBV4-1 and TRBJ2-3, with D possibly matching TRBD1 (8 bases). CDR1 and CDR2 (germline): MGHRA, YSYEKL. The CDR3 has 16 residues. Deletions cut 6 bases from V and 4 bases from J, with 20 bases between. The CDR3 reads CASSRIGQGGADTQYF. The CDR3 DNA is TGCGCCAGCAGTCGGATCGGACAGGGAGGGGCAGATACGCAGTATTTT.

The gene calls are TRBV14 and TRBJ1-2, with TRBD1 matching 7 bases. The CDR3 sequence is 15 residues long. The trim removed 1 base at V and 3 bases at J, leaving 5 bases unmatched. CDR1 and CDR2 from the germline V gene are SGHDN and FVKESK. DNA for the CDR3: TGTGCCAGCAGCCAAGGTGTCAGGGGGGACTATGGCTACACCTTC. Translating it yields CASSQGVRGDYGYTF.

The chain carries TRBV4-1 and TRBJ2-1; 7 nucleotides match TRBD1. CDR1 and CDR2 from the germline V gene are MGHRA and YSYEKL. The CDR3 contains 14 residues. The junction had 6 bases not matched to a gene; V was cut back by 4 bases and J by 6 bases. CDR3 bases: TGCGCCAGCAGCCGAGCCGGGACAGTCAATGAGCAGTTCTTC. Protein sequence: CASSRAGTVNEQFF.

CDR3 coding DNA: TGTGCCAGCAGTTCCCCAGGGTGGCATGAGCAGTTCTTC. Translation gives CASSSPGWHEQFF. V is TRBV7-2 and J is TRBJ2-1; D is possibly TRBD1 (5 bases). Trimming removed 6 bases from V and 8 bases from J, with 14 bases in between. This CDR3 is 13 amino acids long. Germline CDR1 reads SGHTA; CDR2 reads FQGNSA.

Turning to this clone: Additional DNA sequences in this sample encode the identical CDR3. The V call is TRBV7-8, the J call TRBJ1-1, with 7 bases that match TRBD1. The trim removed 5 bases at V and 0 bases at J, leaving 3 bases unmatched. Per the germline V gene, CDR1 is SGHVS and CDR2 is FQNEAQ. This CDR3 has 14 amino acids. CDR3 nucleotide sequence: TGTGCCAGCAGCCTGACAGGGATGAACACTGAAGCTTTCTTT. Amino acid sequence: CASSLTGMNTEAFF.

The V gene is TRBV7-3, the J gene TRBJ1-1; D gene uncertain. V lost 5 bases, J lost 1 base, and 8 bases lay in between. CDR3 length: 13 residues. Germline CDR1 and CDR2: SGHTA and FQGTGA. The CDR3 bases are TGTGCCAGCAGCCACAACACGAACACTGAAGCTTTCTTT. Encoded protein: CASSHNTNTEAFF.